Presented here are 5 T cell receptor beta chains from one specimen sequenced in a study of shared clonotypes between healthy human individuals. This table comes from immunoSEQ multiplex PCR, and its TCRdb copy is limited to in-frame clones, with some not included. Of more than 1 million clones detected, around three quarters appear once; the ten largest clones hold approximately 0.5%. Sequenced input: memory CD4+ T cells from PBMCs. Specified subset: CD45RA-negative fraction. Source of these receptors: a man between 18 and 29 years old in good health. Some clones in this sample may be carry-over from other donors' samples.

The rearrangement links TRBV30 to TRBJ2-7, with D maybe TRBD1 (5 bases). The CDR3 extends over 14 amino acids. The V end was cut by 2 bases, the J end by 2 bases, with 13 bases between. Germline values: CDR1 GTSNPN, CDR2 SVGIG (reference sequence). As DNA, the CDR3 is TGTGCCTGGAGTCCCAGACAGTCTACCTACGAGCAGTACTTC. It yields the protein CAWSPRQSTYEQYF.

The CDR3 nucleotides are TGTGCCAGCAGCCAATACAGGGGGATTCAAGAGACCCAGTACTTC. This translates into CASSQYRGIQETQYF. The J gene is TRBJ2-5, the V gene TRBV14, with TRBD1 identical over 8 bases. Trimming removed 2 bases from V and 2 bases from J; junction bases left unmatched: 4. CDR1 SGHDN and CDR2 FVKESK come from the germline V gene. CDR3 length: 15 amino acids.

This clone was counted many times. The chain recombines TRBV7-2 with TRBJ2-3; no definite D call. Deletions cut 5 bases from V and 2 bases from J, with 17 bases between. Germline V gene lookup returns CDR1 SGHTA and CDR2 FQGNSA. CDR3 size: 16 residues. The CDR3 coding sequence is TGTGCCAGCAGCCAACCCTTTGGGCGGCCCACAGATACGCAGTATTTT. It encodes CASSQPFGRPTDTQYF.

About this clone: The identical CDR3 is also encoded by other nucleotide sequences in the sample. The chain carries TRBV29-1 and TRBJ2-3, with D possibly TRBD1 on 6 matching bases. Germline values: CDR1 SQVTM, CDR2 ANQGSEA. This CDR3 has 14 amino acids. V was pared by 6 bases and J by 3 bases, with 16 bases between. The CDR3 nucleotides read TGCAGCGTGCCAGGCCAGGGGAAGACAGATACGCAGTATTTT. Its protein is CSVPGQGKTDTQYF.

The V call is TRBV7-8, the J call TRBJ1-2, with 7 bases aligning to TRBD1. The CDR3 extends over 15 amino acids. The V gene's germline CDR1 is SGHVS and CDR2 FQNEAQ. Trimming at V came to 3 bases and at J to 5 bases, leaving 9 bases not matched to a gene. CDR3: CASSLPRGLGYGYTF. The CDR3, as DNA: TGTGCCAGCAGCTTGCCTAGGGGGCTTGGTTATGGCTACACCTTC. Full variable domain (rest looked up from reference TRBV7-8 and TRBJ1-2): GAGVSQSPRYKVAKRGQDVALRCDPISGHVSLFWYQQALGQGPEFLTYFQNEAQLDKSGLPSDRFFAERPEGSVSTLKIQRTQQEDSAVYLCASSLPRGLGYGYTFGSGTRLTVV.